Reported below is one T cell receptor (beta chain). Antigen specificity is unknown. The V gene lost 1 base and the J gene lost 1 base, with 19 bases spanning the gap. CDR1 SGHVS and CDR2 FQNEAQ come from the germline V gene. The CDR3 has 18 residues. The data were obtained in a study of shared clonotypes between healthy human individuals. Study-level findings and limits: The rarefaction results pointed to incomplete sorted-subset sequencing despite large depth. Represented diversity (both genetic and exposure-history) was limited by the small number of donors.

In the naive CD8 group, cells lacked CD45RO and were positively selected for CCR7, so terminally differentiated effector memory CD45RA+ cells were left out. Healthy adults negative for HIV, lacking recent acute infections or vaccinations, served as donors. Source study methods: Filtering differed because ImmunoSEQ produced junction-only sequences that carried no quality scores. Assay: immunoSEQ multiplex PCR; the TCRdb copy retains only in-frame clones and omits some. The V and J calls and the clone size are those of that table, but D and trimming were determined from the DNA. The data contain about 2 million clones, around 96% of them singletons.

This receptor was taken from a man between 18 and 35 years old in good health. Sequencing used naive CD8+ T cells sorted from blood. This rearrangement joins TRBV7-8 to TRBJ1-2, with D tentatively TRBD1 (5 bases). This CDR3 reads CASSLGLAGSRINYGYTF. In DNA, the CDR3 is TGTGCCAGCAGCTTAGGTCTGGCAGGGAGTAGAATTAACTATGGCTACACCTTC.